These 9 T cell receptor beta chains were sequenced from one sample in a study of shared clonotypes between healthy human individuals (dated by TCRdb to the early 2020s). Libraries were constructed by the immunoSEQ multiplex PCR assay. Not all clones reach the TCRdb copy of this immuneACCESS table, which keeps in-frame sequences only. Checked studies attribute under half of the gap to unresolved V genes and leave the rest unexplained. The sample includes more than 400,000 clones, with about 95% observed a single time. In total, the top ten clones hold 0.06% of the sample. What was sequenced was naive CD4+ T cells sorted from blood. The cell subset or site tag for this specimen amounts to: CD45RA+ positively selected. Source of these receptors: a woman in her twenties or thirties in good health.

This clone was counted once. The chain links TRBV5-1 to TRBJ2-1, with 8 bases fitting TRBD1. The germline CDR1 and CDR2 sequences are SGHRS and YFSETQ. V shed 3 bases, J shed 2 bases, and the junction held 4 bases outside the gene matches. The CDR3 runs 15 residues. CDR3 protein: CASSSTGVTYNEQFF. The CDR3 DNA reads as TGCGCCAGCAGCTCGACAGGGGTCACCTACAATGAGCAGTTCTTC.

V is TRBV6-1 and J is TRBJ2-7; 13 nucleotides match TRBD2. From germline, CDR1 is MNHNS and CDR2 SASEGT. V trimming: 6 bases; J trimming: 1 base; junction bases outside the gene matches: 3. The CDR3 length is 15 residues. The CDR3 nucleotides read TGTGCCAGCAGAACGGGACTAGCGGGATCCTACGAGCAGTACTTC. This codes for CASRTGLAGSYEQYF.

CDR3 nucleotide sequence: TGTGCCACCAGCAGAGGAGGGTATAGCAATCAGCCCCAGCATTTT. This gives the protein CATSRGGYSNQPQHF. This sequence joins TRBV15 and TRBJ1-5, with no clear D. The V gene's germline CDR1 is LNHNV and CDR2 YYDKDF (reference sequence). This CDR3 is 15 amino acids long. V was trimmed by 1 base and J by 0 bases, leaving 7 bases between them.

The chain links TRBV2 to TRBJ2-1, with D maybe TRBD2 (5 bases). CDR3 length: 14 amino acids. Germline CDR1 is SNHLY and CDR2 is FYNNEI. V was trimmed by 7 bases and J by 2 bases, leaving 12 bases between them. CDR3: CASTNSETYNEQFF. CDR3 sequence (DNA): TGTGCCAGCACTAATAGCGAGACCTACAATGAGCAGTTCTTC.

The CDR3 DNA reads TGTGCCAGTCCGCAGATCCGGCCAGGGACTAGCGCGAGGGGGGAAAACATTCAGTACTTC. Translation gives CASPQIRPGTSARGENIQYF. The gene calls are TRBV19 and TRBJ2-4; 10 bases line up with TRBD2. Germline V gives CDR1 LNHDA, CDR2 SQIVND (reference sequence). J lost 5 bases, V lost 8 bases, and 24 bases had no gene match. There are 20 residues in the CDR3.

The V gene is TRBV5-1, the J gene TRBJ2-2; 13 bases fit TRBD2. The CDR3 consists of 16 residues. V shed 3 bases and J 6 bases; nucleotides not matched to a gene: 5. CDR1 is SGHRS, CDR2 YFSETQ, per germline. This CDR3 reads CASSSTGTSGAGELFF. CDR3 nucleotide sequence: TGCGCCAGCAGCTCCACCGGGACTAGCGGGGCCGGGGAGCTGTTTTTT.

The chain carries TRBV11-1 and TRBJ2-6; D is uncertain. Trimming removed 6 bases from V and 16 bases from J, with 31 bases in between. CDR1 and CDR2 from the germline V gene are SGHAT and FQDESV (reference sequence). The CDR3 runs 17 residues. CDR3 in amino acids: CASSTVTQTKSGQRLTF. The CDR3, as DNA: TGTGCCAGCAGTACAGTTACGCAGACAAAGTCGGGCCAACGTCTGACTTTC.

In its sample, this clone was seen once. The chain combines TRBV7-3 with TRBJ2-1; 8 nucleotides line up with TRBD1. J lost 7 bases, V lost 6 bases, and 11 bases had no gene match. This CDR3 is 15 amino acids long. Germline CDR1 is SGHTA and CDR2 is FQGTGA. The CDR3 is CASSLNRGAINEQFF. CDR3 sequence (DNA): TGTGCCAGCAGTCTGAACAGGGGGGCTATAAATGAGCAGTTCTTC.

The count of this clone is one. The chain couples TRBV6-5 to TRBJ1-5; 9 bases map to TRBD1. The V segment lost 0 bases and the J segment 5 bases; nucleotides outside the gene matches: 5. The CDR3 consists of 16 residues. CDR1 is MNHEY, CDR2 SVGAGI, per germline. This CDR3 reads CASSYSLDRGYQPQHF. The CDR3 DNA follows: TGTGCCAGCAGTTACTCGTTGGACAGGGGTTATCAGCCCCAGCATTTT.